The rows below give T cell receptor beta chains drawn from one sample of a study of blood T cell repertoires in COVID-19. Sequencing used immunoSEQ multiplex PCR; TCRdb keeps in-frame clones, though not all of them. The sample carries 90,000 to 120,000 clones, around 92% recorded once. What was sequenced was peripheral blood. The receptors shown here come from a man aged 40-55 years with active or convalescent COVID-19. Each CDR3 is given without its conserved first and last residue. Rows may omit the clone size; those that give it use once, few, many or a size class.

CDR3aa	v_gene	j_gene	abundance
ASRRRGTDTQY	TRBV5-1	TRBJ2-3	.
ASSAGSGYT	TRBV6-2/TRBV6-3	TRBJ1-2	.
ASSRFPGQGLNEQF	TRBV7-9	TRBJ2-1	.
AWSVGVNQPQH	TRBV30	TRBJ1-5	.
ASSPSGATNEKLF	TRBV18	TRBJ1-4	.
ASSPGQGAGYGYT	TRBV11-2	TRBJ1-2	.
ASSQSGTPAEAF	TRBV7-8	TRBJ1-1	.
ASTPEVGKSGANVLT	TRBV19	TRBJ2-6	.
ASSPPGTGGKANYGYT	TRBV18	TRBJ1-2	.
ASSWSGAGAYEQY	TRBV6-2/TRBV6-3	TRBJ2-7	.
ASSLGADTQY	TRBV5-6	TRBJ2-3	.
ASSQQVAGKGAF	TRBV3-1/TRBV3-2	TRBJ1-1	.
ASSIWGAGQGTNQPQH	TRBV5-6	TRBJ1-5	.
ASIEGAGETQY	TRBV6-5	TRBJ2-5	.
ASSLLGRGSSYNEQF	TRBV7-6	TRBJ2-1	.
ASKTGTGNSPLH	TRBV28	TRBJ1-6	.
ASSPRKTGGTDTQY	TRBV7-9	TRBJ2-3	.
AWSPLAAITGELF	TRBV30	TRBJ2-2	.
ASSPGLGKSKNIQY	TRBV7-2	TRBJ2-4	.
ASRRGTVDNQPQH	TRBV28	TRBJ1-5	.
ASSLDPSGRIGEQF	TRBV5-1	TRBJ2-1	.
ASSQVQGNTEAF	TRBV3-1/TRBV3-2	TRBJ1-1	.
ASISSYRTGMVNTGELF	TRBV28	TRBJ2-2	.
ASNPDSGRPYGYT	TRBV19	TRBJ1-2	.
ASSLSGTITEKF	TRBV5-4	TRBJ2-1	.
ASGSGNIQY	TRBV12-3/TRBV12-4	TRBJ2-4	few
SVLESNTGELF	TRBV29-1	TRBJ2-2	.
ASRVSGSSAGEQF	TRBV7-2	TRBJ2-1	.
ASSVAPGPDRGAIHGYT	TRBV9	TRBJ1-2	.
ASRMGAGLISNEQF	TRBV19	TRBJ2-1	.
ASSDNRGIGNQPQH	TRBV5-8	TRBJ1-5	.
ATSEGLAGVETQY	TRBV24-1	TRBJ2-5	once
ATSDPGGGLRSYNEQF	TRBV24-1	TRBJ2-1	.
ASSLSIGSSYEQY	TRBV27	TRBJ2-7	.
ASSLAGREAYNSPLH	TRBV7-9	TRBJ1-6	.
ASSLQDATNEKLF	TRBV5-1	TRBJ1-4	.
ASSVRDSSVYSNQPQH	TRBV28	TRBJ1-5	.
ASSYSRGLAGFYEQY	TRBV7-9	TRBJ2-7	few
ASSSRPGLAGGDEQF	TRBV28	TRBJ2-1	.
ASSEDGQAGSYEQY	TRBV9	TRBJ2-7	once
ASSVGVVQGETQY	TRBV9	TRBJ2-5	.
AISATPAYEQF	TRBV10-3	TRBJ2-1	.
ASSSGLAGVETQY	TRBV7-9	TRBJ2-5	.
ASSILAGGHNEQF	TRBV9	TRBJ2-1	few
SAEGLAGGILNNEQF	TRBV29-1	TRBJ2-1	.
ASSHYRTSGSHEQF	TRBV3-1/TRBV3-2	TRBJ2-1	once
SVVGLAGSTDTQY	TRBV29-1	TRBJ2-3	.
ASSSLDRALGLGETQY	TRBV6-2/TRBV6-3	TRBJ2-5	.
ASSEIGGLAGSSYEQY	TRBV25-1	TRBJ2-7	once
ATSGDRDGNEQF	TRBV24-1	TRBJ2-1	.
ASSPSLEPGELF	TRBV7-9	TRBJ2-2	.
ASSIYLPGRGAYGYT	TRBV19	TRBJ1-2	.
ASSGGQGAYGYT	TRBV10-1	TRBJ1-2	.
ASSPSVTDYGYT	TRBV4-3	TRBJ1-2	.
ASSSGQTLNSPLH	TRBV6-4	TRBJ1-6	.
ASSFWLQGSRVWYEQY	TRBV7-2	TRBJ2-7	.
ASSQDMREAF	TRBV3-1/TRBV3-2	TRBJ1-1	.
ASSLRRRAENGYT	TRBV5-6	TRBJ1-2	once
ASSLIGTSDSYEQY	TRBV7-2	TRBJ2-7	.
ASSRATSLQY	TRBV6-2/TRBV6-3	TRBJ2-7	once